These T cell receptor beta chains were read from a single sample in a study of OX40 agonist ivuxolimab in advanced cancers. This table comes from immunoSEQ multiplex PCR, and its TCRdb copy is limited to in-frame clones, with some not included. The sample holds about 77,000 clones, 80% to 90% seen once. This material consisted of CD4+ or CD8+ T cells sorted from blood, taken in a trial of the OX40 agonist ivuxolimab. These receptors were taken from an adult with an advanced solid tumor such as melanoma, head and neck, liver or kidney cancer. The conserved cysteine and the conserved F or W are not part of the CDR3 here.

TRBJ2-7 TRBV27 ASSLISRGEQY
TRBJ2-7 TRBV11-2 ASTNIRRGEQY
TRBJ1-6 TRBV9 ASSRDTLPYNSPLH
TRBJ2-5 TRBV27 ASSPIVIQGGEETQY
TRBJ2-2 TRBV5-6 ASSSLAANTGELF
TRBJ1-4 TRBV2 ASSPGPEGGKLF
TRBJ2-2 TRBV18 ASSQETGTGELF
TRBJ2-5 TRBV5-1 ASSQQPRETQY
TRBJ2-2 TRBV5-1 ASSLGAATVFSGELF
TRBJ1-5 TRBV7-9 ASSSGPIEPQH
TRBJ2-3 TRBV30 AWSGTSGSWGTDTQY
TRBJ2-2 TRBV7-9 ASSLDGRVNTGELF
TRBJ2-2 TRBV30 AWRGGLNTGELF
TRBJ2-7 TRBV28 ASRFPGGGEQY
TRBJ2-1 TRBV7-9 ASSLTGGYYNEQF
TRBJ2-3 TRBV19 ASKRTGSTDTQY
TRBJ2-4 TRBV5-1 ASSFQGAENIQY
TRBJ2-3 TRBV7-2 ASSLTGRGTDTQY
TRBJ2-1 TRBV7-2 ASSLVGGETGEQF
TRBJ1-1 TRBV6-6 ASSYPGLGTEAF
TRBJ2-1 TRBV4-1 ASRPGLQGGLAGGSEQF
TRBJ1-1 TRBV7-3 ASSPGARTEAF
TRBJ2-2 TRBV9 ASSVVGDGELF
TRBJ2-7 TRBV9 ASSVAGLGEQY
TRBJ1-2 TRBV18 ASSSRGQGNYGYT
TRBJ1-1 TRBV4-1 ASSPSGTTSRETEAF
TRBJ2-1 TRBV7-8 ASSSRTYSYNEQF